This note documents a single T cell receptor beta chain sequence. The antigen is unknown. The time point here: longitudinal time-point 3. Healthy controls were blood bank volunteers in Maryland, USA. cDNA was made by 5'RACE with 10-nucleotide random UMIs. TCRdb itself ran the 5' RACE reads through MiXCR, one entry per CDR3 protein. Of approximately 50,000 distinct CDR3 sequences listed, roughly 8.8% are singletons. The data are from a study of neurological immune-mediated disorders. Notes on the study in general: HTLV-1-associated myelopathy had the most TCR clonal expansion, and multiple sclerosis had the least, less than healthy controls. Because no CDR3 amino acid sequences were shared across subjects by expanded clones, private repertoires were suggested in all groups.

V was cut by 6 bases and J by 5 bases, with 20 bases left in between. Germline values: CDR1 KGHSH, CDR2 LQKENI. This CDR3 is built from 16 residues. Sequenced input: PBMCs. V and J are TRBV18 and TRBJ1-5; no reliable D call. This clonotype originated in a woman in her forties in good health. The CDR3 sequence is CASSQRERQPDQPQHF. DNA of the CDR3: TGTGCCAGCTCCCAAAGGGAGCGTCAGCCAGATCAGCCCCAGCATTTT.